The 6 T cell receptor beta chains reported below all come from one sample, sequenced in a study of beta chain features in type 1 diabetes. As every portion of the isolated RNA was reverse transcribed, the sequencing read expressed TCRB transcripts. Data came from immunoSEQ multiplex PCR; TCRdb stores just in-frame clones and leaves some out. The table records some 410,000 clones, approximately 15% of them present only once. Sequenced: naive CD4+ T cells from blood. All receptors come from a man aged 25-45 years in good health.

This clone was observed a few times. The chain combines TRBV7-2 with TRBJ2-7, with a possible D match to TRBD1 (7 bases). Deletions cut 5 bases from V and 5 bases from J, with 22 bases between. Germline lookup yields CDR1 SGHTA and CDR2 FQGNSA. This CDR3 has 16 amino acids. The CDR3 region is CASSRNRGLEGHEQYF. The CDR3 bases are TGTGCCAGCAGCCGAAACAGGGGACTCGAGGGACACGAGCAGTACTTC.

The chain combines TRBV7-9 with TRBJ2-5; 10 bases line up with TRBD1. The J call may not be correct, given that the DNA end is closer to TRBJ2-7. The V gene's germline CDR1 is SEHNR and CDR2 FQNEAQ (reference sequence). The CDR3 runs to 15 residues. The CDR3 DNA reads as TGTGCCAGCAGGCCGCTGGACAGGGGGTCCTACGAGCAGTACTTC. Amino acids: CASRPLDRGSYEQYF.

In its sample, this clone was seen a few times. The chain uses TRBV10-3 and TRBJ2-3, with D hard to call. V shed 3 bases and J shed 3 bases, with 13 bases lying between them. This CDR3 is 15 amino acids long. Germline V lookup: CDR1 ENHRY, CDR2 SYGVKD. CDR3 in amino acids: CAISDLVSGTDTQYF. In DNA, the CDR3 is TGTGCCATCAGTGATCTGGTGTCGGGTACAGATACGCAGTATTTT.

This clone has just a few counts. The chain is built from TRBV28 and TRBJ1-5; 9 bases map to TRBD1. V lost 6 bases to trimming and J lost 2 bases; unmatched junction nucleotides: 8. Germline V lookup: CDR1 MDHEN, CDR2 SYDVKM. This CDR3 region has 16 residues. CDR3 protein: CASSRTGDPGNQPQHF. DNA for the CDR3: TGTGCCAGCAGCCGGACAGGGGATCCAGGCAATCAGCCCCAGCATTTT.

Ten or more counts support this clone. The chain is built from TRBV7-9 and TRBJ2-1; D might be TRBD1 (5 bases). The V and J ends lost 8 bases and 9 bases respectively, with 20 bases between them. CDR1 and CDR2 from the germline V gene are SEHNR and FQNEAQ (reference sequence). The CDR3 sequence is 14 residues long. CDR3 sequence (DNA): TGTGCCAGCGTCCCCTCAGGGCGGATCGGTGAGCAGTTCTTC. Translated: CASVPSGRIGEQFF.

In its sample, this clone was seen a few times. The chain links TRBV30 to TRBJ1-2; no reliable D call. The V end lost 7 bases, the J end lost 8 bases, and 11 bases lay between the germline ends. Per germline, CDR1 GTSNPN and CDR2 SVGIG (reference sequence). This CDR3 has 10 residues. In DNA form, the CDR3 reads TGTGCCTTTGATCCTGGAGGCTACACCTTC. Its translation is CAFDPGGYTF.